This T cell receptor (beta chain) was obtained from a study of metastatic and nonmetastatic thyroid tumors. About the study: Both malignant and benign thyroid patients supplied peripheral blood and tumor or nodule tissue samples, across which the repertoires of these patients were then compared.

Ahead of thyroid surgery, no patient had received treatment of any kind. Concerning this clone itself: Distinct nucleotide sequences in the sample also encode this CDR3.

TCRdb re-called the PCR reads with MiXCR. This table holds more than 13,000 clones, 25% to 30% found once. V was pared by 10 bases and J by 4 bases, with 7 bases of the junction left unmatched. CDR1 is MNHEY, CDR2 SVGEGT, per germline. The CDR3 has 13 amino acids. The sequenced sample was tumor tissue. The receptor was derived from a male donor with papillary thyroid cancer or a benign thyroid nodule (not recorded which). Some clones in this sample may be carry-over from other donors' samples. The chain is built from TRBV6-2 or TRBV6-3 and TRBJ2-1, with TRBD1 identical over 7 bases. Written as DNA, the CDR3 is TGTGCCACCACGGACAGGACTTACAATGAGCAGTTCTTC. Its translation: CATTDRTYNEQFF.